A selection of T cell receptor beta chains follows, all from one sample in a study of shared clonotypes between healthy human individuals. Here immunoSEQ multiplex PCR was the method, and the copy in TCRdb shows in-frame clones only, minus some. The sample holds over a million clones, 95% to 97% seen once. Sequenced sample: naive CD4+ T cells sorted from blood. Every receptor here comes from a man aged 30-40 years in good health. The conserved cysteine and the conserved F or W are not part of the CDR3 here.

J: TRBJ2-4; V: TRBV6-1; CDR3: ASSVFGGGERGNIQY
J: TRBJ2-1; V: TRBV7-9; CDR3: ASSLDVGGYPYNEQF
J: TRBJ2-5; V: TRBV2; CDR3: ASSEEVQETQY
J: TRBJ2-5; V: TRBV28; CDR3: ASSSDPNYQETQY
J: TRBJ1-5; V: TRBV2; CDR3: ASSGYQPQH
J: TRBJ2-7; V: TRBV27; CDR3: ASSLSSGKAYEQY
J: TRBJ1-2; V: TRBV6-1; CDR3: ASSEWSRADYGYT
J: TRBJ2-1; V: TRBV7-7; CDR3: ASSLGTSGYNEQF
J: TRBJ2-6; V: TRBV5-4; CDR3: ASSQAGASGANVLT
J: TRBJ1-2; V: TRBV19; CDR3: ASSMGSGQPSTYT
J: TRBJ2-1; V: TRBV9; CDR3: ASSEYRDRPYNEQF
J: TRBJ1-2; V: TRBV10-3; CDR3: AIRQTGNYGYT
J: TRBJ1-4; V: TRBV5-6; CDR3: ASSLTRKLGRLKGLF
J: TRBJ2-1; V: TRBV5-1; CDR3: ASSPGEREYNEQF
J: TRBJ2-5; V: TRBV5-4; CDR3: ASSFPGSETQY
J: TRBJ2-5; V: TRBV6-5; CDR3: ASSDSQETQY
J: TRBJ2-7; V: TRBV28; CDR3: ASSQYRDRIYEQY
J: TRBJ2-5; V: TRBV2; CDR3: ASSEGRLPRGETQY
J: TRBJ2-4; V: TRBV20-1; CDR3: SASTGDIQY
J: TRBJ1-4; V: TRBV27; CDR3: ASSVTARNEKLF
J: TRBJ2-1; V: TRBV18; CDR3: ASSPKSSGSSYNEQF
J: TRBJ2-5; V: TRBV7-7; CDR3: ASSSQRGQEETQY
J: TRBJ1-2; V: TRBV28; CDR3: ASSLPATGGESNYGYT
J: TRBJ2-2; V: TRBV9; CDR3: ASSGLARTGELF
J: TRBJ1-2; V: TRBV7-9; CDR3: ASSFGGYT
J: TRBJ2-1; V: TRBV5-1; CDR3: ASSSQGLAGNNEQF
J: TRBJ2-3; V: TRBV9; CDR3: ASSVAGPEANTQY
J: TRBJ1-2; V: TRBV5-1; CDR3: ASSFKGPDGYT
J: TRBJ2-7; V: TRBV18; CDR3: ASSPDRDRSYEQY
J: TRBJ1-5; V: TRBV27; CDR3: ASQPRTGVVNQPQH
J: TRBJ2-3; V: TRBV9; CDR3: ASSRDYGRSTDTQY
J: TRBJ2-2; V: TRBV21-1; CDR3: ASSEDGPGELF
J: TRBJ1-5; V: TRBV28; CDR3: ASSHARQVGSNQPQH
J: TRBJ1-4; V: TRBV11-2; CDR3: ASSPFLGWANEKLF
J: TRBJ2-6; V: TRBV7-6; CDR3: ASSPRTGSGANVLT
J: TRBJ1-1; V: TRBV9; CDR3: ASSVEMTTEAF
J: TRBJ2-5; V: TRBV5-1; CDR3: ASSSGLAGGETQY
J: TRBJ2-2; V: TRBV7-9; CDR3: ASTPPGQTNTGELF
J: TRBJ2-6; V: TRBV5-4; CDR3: ASSLVRGSGANVLT
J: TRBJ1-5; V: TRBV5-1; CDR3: ASSLEGQGAPQH
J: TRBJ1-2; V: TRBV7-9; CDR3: ASSASLTGTGGDYGYT